This T cell receptor beta chain was sequenced during a study of blood T cell repertoires in COVID-19. Background on the study: From the United States, Italy and Spain came samples of acute and convalescent COVID-19. PBMCs, B-cell-depleted T cells, or T cells provided the cDNA or gDNA that made up the material.

In its sample, this clone was seen a few times. TCRdb keeps only in-frame clones here, not all; method: immunoSEQ multiplex PCR. Of 110,000 or so clones listed, around nine tenths are singletons. Germline lookup yields CDR1 SGHTA and CDR2 FQGTGA. Germline trimming cut 5 bases from V and 7 bases from J; bases unmatched to any gene: 7. The CDR3 runs 15 residues. The sequencing sample was made of peripheral blood. This sequence joins TRBV7-3 and TRBJ1-6, with 8 positions matching TRBD1. This TCR was recovered from an older woman who had recovered from COVID-19. The CDR3 is CASSHGTGLNSPLHF. CDR3 DNA: TGTGCCAGCAGCCATGGGACAGGTCTCAATTCACCCCTCCACTTT.